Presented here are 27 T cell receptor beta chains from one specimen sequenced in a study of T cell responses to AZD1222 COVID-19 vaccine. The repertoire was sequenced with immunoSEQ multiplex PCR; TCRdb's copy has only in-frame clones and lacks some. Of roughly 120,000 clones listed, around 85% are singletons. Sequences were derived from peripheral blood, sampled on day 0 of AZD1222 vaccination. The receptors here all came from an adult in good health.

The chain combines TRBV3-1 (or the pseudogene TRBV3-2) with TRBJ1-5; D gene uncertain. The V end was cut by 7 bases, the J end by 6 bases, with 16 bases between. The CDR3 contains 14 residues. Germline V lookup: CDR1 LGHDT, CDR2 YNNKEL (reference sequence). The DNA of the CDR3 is TGTGCCAGCACCCCCTCGGTGGGTACTCAGCCCCAGCATTTT. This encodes CASTPSVGTQPQHF.

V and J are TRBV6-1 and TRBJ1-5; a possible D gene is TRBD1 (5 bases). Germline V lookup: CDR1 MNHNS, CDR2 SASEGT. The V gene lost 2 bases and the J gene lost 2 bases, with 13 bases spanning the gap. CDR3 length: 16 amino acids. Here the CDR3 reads CASSETWDGGNQPQHF. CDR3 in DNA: TGTGCCAGCAGTGAAACTTGGGACGGGGGCAATCAGCCCCAGCATTTT.

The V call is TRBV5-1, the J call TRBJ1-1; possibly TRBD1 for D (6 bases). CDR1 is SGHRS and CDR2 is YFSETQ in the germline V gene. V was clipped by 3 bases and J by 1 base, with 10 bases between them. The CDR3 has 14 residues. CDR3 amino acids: CASSSSQGNTEAFF. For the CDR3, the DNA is TGCGCCAGCAGCTCGTCACAGGGGAACACTGAAGCTTTCTTT.

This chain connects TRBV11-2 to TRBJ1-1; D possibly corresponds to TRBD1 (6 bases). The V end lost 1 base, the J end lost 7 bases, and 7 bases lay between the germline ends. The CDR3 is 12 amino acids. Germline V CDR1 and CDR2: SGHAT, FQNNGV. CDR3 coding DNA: TGTGCCAGCAGCTTAGGAGGGGGTGAAGCTTTCTTT. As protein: CASSLGGGEAFF.

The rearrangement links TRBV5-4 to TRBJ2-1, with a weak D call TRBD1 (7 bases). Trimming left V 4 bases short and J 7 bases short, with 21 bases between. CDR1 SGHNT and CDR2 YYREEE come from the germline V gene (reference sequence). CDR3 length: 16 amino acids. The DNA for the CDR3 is TGTGCCAGCAGCCCGCCCCACAGGGGTCGGGGGAATGAGCAGTTCTTC. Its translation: CASSPPHRGRGNEQFF.

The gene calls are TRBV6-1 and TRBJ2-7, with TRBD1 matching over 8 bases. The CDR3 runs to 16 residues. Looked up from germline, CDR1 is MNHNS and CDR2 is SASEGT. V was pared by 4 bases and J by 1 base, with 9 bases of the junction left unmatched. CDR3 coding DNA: TGTGCCAGCAGTGCACAATCAGGGGGCATATCCTACGAGCAGTACTTC. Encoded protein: CASSAQSGGISYEQYF.

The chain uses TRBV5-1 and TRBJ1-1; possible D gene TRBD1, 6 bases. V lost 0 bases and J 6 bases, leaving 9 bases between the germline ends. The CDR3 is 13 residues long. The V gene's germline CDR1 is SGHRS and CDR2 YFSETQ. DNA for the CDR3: TGCGCCAGCAGCTTGGAGTCAGGGGCTGAAGCTTTCTTT. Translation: CASSLESGAEAFF. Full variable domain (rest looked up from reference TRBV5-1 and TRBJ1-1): KAGVTQTPRYLIKTRGQQVTLSCSPISGHRSVSWYQQTPGQGLQFLFEYFSETQRNKGNFPGRFSGRQFSNSRSEMNVSTLELGDSALYLCASSLESGAEAFFGQGTRLTVV.

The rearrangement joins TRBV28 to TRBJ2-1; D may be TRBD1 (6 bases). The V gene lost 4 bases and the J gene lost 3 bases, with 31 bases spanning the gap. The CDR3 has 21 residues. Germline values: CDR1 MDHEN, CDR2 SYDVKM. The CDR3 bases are TGTGCCAGCAGTTCCCCTACGGGACGTGGGGGCCATCTTGGACGCTACAATGAGCAGTTCTTC. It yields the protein CASSSPTGRGGHLGRYNEQFF. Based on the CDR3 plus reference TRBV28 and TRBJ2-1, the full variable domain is DVKVTQSSRYLVKRTGEKVFLECVQDMDHENMFWYRQDPGLGLRLIYFSYDVKMKEKGDIPEGYSVSREKKERFSLILESASTNQTSMYLCASSSPTGRGGHLGRYNEQFFGPGTRLTVL.

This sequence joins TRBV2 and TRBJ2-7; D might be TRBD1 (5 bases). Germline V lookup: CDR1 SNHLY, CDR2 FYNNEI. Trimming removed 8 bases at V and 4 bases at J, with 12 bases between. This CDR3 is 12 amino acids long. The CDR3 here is CASEAGFYEQYF. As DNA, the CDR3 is TGTGCCAGCGAGGCAGGGTTTTACGAGCAGTACTTC.

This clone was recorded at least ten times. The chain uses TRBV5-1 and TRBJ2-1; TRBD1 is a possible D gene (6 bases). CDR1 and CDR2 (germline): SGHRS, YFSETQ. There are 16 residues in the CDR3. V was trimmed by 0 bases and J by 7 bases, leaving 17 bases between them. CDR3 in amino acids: CASSLAVGQGLNEQFF. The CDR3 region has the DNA TGCGCCAGCAGCTTGGCCGTCGGCCAGGGGTTGAATGAGCAGTTCTTC.

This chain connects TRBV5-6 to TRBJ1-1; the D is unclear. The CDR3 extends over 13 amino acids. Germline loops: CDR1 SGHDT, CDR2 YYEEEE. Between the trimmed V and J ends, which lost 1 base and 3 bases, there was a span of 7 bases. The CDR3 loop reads CASSLYSYTEAFF. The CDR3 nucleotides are TGTGCCAGCAGCTTGTACTCATACACTGAAGCTTTCTTT.

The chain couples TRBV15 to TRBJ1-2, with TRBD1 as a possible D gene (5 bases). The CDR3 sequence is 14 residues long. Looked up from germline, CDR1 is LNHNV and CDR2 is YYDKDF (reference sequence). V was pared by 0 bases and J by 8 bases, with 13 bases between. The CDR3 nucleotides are TGTGCCACCAGCAGAGAGACGGGGAGGGACGGCTACACCTTC. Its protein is CATSRETGRDGYTF. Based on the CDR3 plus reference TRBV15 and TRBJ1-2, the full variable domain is DAMVIQNPRYQVTQFGKPVTLSCSQTLNHNVMYWYQQKSSQAPKLLFHYYDKDFNNEADTPDNFQSRRPNTSFCFLDIRSPGLGDTAMYLCATSRETGRDGYTFGSGTRLTVV.

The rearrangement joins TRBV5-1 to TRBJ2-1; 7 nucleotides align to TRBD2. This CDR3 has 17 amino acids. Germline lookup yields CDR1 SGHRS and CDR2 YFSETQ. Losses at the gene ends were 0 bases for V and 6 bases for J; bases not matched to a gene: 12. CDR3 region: CASSLEGSSGWPNEQFF. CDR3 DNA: TGCGCCAGCAGCTTGGAGGGGTCTAGCGGTTGGCCCAATGAGCAGTTCTTC. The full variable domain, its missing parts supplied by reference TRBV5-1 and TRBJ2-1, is KAGVTQTPRYLIKTRGQQVTLSCSPISGHRSVSWYQQTPGQGLQFLFEYFSETQRNKGNFPGRFSGRQFSNSRSEMNVSTLELGDSALYLCASSLEGSSGWPNEQFFGPGTRLTVL.

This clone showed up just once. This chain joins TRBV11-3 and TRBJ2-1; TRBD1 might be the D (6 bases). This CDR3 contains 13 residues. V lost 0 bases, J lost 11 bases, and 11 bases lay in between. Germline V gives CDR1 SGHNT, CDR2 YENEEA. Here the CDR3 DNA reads TGTGCCAGCAGCTTAGACTCGGACAGTAAGCAGTTCTTC. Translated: CASSLDSDSKQFF.

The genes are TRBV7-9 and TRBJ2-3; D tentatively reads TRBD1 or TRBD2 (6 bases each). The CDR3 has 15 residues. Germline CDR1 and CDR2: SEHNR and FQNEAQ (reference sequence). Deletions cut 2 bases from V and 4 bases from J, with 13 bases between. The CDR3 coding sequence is TGTGCCAGCAGCTTATCTCGGGGGCGCGCAGATACGCAGTATTTT. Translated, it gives CASSLSRGRADTQYF.

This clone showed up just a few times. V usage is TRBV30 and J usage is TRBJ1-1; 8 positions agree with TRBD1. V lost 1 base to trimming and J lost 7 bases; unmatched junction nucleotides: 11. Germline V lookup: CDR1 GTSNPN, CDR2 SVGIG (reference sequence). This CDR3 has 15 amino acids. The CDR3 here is CAWSGGQDQKDEAFF. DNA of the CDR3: TGTGCCTGGAGTGGGGGACAGGACCAGAAGGATGAAGCTTTCTTT. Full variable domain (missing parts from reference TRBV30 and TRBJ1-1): SQTIHQWPATLVQPVGSPLSLECTVEGTSNPNLYWYRQAAGRGLQLLFYSVGIGQISSEVPQNLSASRPQDRQFILSSKKLLLSDSGFYLCAWSGGQDQKDEAFFGQGTRLTVV.

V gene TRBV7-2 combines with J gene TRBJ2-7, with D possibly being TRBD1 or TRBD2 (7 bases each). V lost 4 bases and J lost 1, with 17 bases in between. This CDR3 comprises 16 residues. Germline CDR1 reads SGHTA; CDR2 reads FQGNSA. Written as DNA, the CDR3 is TGTGCCAGCAGCTCCCAGGGGGGGCGGGGGTCCTACGAGCAGTACTTC. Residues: CASSSQGGRGSYEQYF.

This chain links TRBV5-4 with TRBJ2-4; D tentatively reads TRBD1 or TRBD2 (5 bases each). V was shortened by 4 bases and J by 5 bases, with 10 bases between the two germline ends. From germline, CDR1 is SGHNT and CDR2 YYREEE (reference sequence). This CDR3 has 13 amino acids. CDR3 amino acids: CASSDGTQNIQYF. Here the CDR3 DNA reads TGTGCCAGCAGCGACGGGACGCAAAACATTCAGTACTTC.

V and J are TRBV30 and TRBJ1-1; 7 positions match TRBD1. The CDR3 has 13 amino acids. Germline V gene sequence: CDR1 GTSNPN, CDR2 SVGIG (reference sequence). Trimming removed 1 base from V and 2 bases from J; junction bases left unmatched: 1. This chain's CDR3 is CAWSGQGNTEAFF. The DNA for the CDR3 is TGTGCCTGGAGTGGACAGGGTAACACTGAAGCTTTCTTT.

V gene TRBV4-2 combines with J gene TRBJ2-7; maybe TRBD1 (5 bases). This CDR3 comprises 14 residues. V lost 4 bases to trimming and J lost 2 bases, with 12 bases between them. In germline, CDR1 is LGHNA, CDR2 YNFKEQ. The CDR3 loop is CASSPQQEAYEQYF. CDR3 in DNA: TGTGCCAGCAGCCCCCAACAGGAAGCCTACGAGCAGTACTTC.

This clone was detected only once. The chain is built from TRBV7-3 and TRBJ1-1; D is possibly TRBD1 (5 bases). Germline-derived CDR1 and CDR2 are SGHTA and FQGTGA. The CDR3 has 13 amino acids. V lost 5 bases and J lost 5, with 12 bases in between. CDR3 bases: TGTGCCAGCAGCCCGCAAGGGGTAACTGAAGCTTTCTTT. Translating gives CASSPQGVTEAFF.

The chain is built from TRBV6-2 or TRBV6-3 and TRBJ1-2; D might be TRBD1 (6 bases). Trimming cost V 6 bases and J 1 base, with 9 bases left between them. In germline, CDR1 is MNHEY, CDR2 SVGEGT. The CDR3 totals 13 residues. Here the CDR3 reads CASSQDSNYGYTF. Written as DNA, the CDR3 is TGTGCCAGCAGCCAGGACAGTAACTATGGCTACACCTTC.

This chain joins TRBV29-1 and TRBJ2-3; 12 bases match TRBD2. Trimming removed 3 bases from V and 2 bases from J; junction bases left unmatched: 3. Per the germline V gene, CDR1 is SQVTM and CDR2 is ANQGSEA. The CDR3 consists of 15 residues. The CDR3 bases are TGCAGCGTTGACGGACTAGCGGGGCCCACAGATACGCAGTATTTT. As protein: CSVDGLAGPTDTQYF.

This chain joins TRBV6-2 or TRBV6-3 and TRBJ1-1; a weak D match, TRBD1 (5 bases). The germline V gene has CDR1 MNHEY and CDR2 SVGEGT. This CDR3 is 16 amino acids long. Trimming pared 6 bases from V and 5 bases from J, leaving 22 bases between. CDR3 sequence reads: CASSSHSRGYLTEAFF. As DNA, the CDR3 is TGTGCCAGCAGCTCACACAGTCGGGGGTATCTGACTGAAGCTTTCTTT.

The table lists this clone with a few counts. The CDR3 DNA reads as TGTGCCAGCAGCCCGATTGCGTCTAGAGCTTTCTTT. Translated, it gives CASSPIASRAFF. The genes are TRBV7-9 and TRBJ1-1; D call uncertain. The germline V gene has CDR1 SEHNR and CDR2 FQNEAQ (reference sequence). Trimming shortened V by 5 bases and J by 10 bases, and 14 bases separated the two germline ends. This CDR3 has 12 amino acids.

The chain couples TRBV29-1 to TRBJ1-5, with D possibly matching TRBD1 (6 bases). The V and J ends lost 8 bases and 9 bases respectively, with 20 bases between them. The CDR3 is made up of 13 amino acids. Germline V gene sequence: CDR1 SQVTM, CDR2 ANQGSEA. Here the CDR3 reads CSPGGATRRPQHF. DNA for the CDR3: TGCAGCCCCGGGGGGGCAACCAGAAGGCCCCAGCATTTT.

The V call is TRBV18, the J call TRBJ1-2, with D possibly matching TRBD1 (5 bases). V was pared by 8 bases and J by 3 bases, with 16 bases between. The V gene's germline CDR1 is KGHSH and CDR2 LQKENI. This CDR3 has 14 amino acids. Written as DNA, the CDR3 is TGTGCCAGCCACCAGGGAGGGGTCGACTATGGCTACACCTTC. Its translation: CASHQGGVDYGYTF.